Listed below are T cell receptor beta chains from one sample, sequenced in a study of cytomegalovirus exposure and HLA in healthy donors. TCRdb's copy holds only in-frame clones and misses some; the assay was immunoSEQ multiplex PCR. In all, the sample yields some 72,000 clones. The sample was PBMCs. Source of these receptors: a boy younger than 18 in good health and CMV-seronegative. Both conserved end residues are part of each CDR3. D genes are given only for firm matches.

CDR3 protein: CSVEGEGYGYTF
CDR3 DNA: TGCAGCGTTGAAGGGGAGGGCTATGGCTACACCTTC
D gene: .
J gene: TRBJ1-2
V gene: TRBV29-1

CDR3 protein: CAISESVTLSAPYNEQFF
CDR3 DNA: TGTGCCATCAGTGAGTCCGTAACTCTTAGCGCACCCTACAATGAGCAGTTCTTC
D gene: .
J gene: TRBJ2-1
V gene: TRBV10-3

CDR3 protein: CASSPKPGTGGFITQYF
CDR3 DNA: TGCGCCAGCAGCCCGAAACCCGGGACAGGGGGCTTTATTACGCAGTATTTT
D gene: TRBD1
J gene: TRBJ2-3
V gene: TRBV5-1

CDR3 protein: CASSYSYGRDNEQFF
CDR3 DNA: TGTGCCAGCAGTTACTCGTACGGGAGAGACAATGAGCAGTTCTTC
D gene: .
J gene: TRBJ2-1
V gene: TRBV6-5

CDR3 protein: CAIRKGNSGNTIYF
CDR3 DNA: TGTGCCATCAGGAAGGGGAACTCTGGAAACACCATATATTTT
D gene: .
J gene: TRBJ1-3
V gene: TRBV10-3

CDR3 protein: CASSYSLGQLGTQYF
CDR3 DNA: TGTGCCAGCAGTTACTCCCTGGGACAGTTAGGGACCCAGTACTTC
D gene: TRBD1
J gene: TRBJ2-5
V gene: TRBV6-5

CDR3 protein: CASSATVGYEQYF
CDR3 DNA: TGTGCCAGTAGTGCAACAGTGGGCTACGAGCAGTACTTC
D gene: .
J gene: TRBJ2-7
V gene: TRBV19

CDR3 protein: CASSTQRNQPQHF
CDR3 DNA: TGTGCCAGTAGTACACAGCGCAATCAGCCCCAGCATTTT
D gene: .
J gene: TRBJ1-5
V gene: TRBV19

CDR3 protein: CASSLEGGGRYNEQFF
CDR3 DNA: TGCGCCAGCAGCCTGGAGGGAGGGGGGAGGTACAATGAGCAGTTCTTC
D gene: .
J gene: TRBJ2-1
V gene: TRBV5-1

CDR3 protein: CSSTGGAGGGYTF
CDR3 DNA: TGCAGCTCCACCGGGGGGGCTGGGGGTGGCTACACCTTC
D gene: .
J gene: TRBJ1-2
V gene: TRBV29-1

CDR3 protein: CASSQREGESHYEQYF
CDR3 DNA: TGTGCCAGCAGCCAAAGGGAGGGTGAGTCCCATTACGAGCAGTACTTC
D gene: TRBD2
J gene: TRBJ2-7
V gene: TRBV13

CDR3 protein: CASSQGDRAGGYTF
CDR3 DNA: TGTGCCAGCAGCCAGGGGGACAGGGCGGGGGGCTACACCTTC
D gene: TRBD1
J gene: TRBJ1-2
V gene: TRBV4-2

CDR3 protein: CAISESSGVQETQYF
CDR3 DNA: TGTGCCATCAGTGAGTCTAGCGGAGTTCAAGAGACCCAGTACTTC
D gene: .
J gene: TRBJ2-5
V gene: TRBV10-3

CDR3 protein: CASSSGGTPRQETQYF
CDR3 DNA: TGTGCCAGCAGTTCAGGGGGGACACCTAGACAAGAGACCCAGTACTTC
D gene: .
J gene: TRBJ2-5
V gene: TRBV7-4

CDR3 protein: CASSQDRGTNTGELFF
CDR3 DNA: TGTGCCAGCAGCCAAGATCGGGGAACGAACACCGGGGAGCTGTTTTTT
D gene: .
J gene: TRBJ2-2
V gene: TRBV4-2

CDR3 protein: CASSLASYTEAFF
CDR3 DNA: TGTGCCAGCAGCTTAGCGAGCTACACTGAAGCTTTCTTT
D gene: .
J gene: TRBJ1-1
V gene: TRBV7-3

CDR3 protein: CAWSGRLSTDTQYF
CDR3 DNA: TGTGCCTGGAGTGGAAGACTTAGCACAGATACGCAGTATTTT
D gene: .
J gene: TRBJ2-3
V gene: TRBV30

CDR3 protein: CASSWIDRASNTGELFF
CDR3 DNA: TGCGCCAGCAGCTGGATAGACAGGGCCTCGAACACCGGGGAGCTGTTTTTT
D gene: TRBD1
J gene: TRBJ2-2
V gene: TRBV5-1

CDR3 protein: CASSQDWLAGVTDTQYF
CDR3 DNA: TGCGCCAGCAGCCAAGATTGGCTAGCGGGAGTAACAGATACGCAGTATTTT
D gene: TRBD2
J gene: TRBJ2-3
V gene: TRBV4-3

CDR3 protein: CASSLMALNTGELFF
CDR3 DNA: TGTGCCAGCAGCTTGATGGCATTGAACACCGGGGAGCTGTTTTTT
D gene: .
J gene: TRBJ2-2
V gene: TRBV7-2

CDR3 protein: CASSDASWIIVDETQYF
CDR3 DNA: TGTGCCAGCAGTGACGCTAGCTGGATCATCGTCGACGAGACCCAGTACTTC
D gene: .
J gene: TRBJ2-5
V gene: TRBV12-1

CDR3 protein: CASSHGYSTSGGYSTDTQYF
CDR3 DNA: TGTGCCAGTAGCCACGGTTACAGTACTAGCGGGGGTTATAGCACAGATACGCAGTATTTT
D gene: TRBD2
J gene: TRBJ2-3
V gene: TRBV19

CDR3 protein: CASSLGTRQGYGYTF
CDR3 DNA: TGTGCCAGCAGCTTAGGGACACGTCAGGGCTATGGCTACACCTTC
D gene: .
J gene: TRBJ1-2
V gene: TRBV5-6

CDR3 protein: CASSPGGVTEAFF
CDR3 DNA: TGCGCCAGCAGCCCAGGGGGTGTTACTGAAGCTTTCTTT
D gene: TRBD1
J gene: TRBJ1-1
V gene: TRBV5-1